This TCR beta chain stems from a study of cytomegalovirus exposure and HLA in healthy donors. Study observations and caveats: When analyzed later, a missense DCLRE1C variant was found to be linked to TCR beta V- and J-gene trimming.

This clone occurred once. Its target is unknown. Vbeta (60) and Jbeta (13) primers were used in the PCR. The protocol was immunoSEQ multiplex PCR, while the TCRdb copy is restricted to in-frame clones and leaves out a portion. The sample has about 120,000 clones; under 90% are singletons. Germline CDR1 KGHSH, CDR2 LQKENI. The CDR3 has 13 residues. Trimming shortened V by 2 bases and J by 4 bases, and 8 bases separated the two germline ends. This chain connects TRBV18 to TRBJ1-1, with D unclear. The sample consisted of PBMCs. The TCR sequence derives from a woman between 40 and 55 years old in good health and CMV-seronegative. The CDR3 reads CASSPIVATEAFF. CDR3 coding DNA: TGTGCCAGCTCACCAATCGTGGCCACTGAAGCTTTCTTT.